The entry below describes one TCR beta chain. V lost 1 base to trimming and J lost 2 bases; unmatched junction nucleotides: 14. The length of the CDR3 is 19 residues. Germline assignment: CDR1 SQVTM and CDR2 ANQGSEA. TCRdb's table, derived via immunoSEQ multiplex PCR, lists solely in-frame clones and lacks some. In the table there are about 69,000 clones, 89% of which are singletons. This entry is derived from a study of blood T cell repertoires in COVID-19. The overall study: Acute and convalescent COVID-19 specimens originated in the United States, Italy and Spain. PBMCs, B-cell-depleted T cells, or T cells provided the cDNA or gDNA that made up the material.

The chain employs TRBV29-1 and TRBJ2-3; 11 positions match TRBD2. The receptor was derived from a woman between 45 and 65 years old with active COVID-19. Specimen: peripheral blood. The CDR3 bases are TGCAGCGTTGAAGTTAGGGAGCTTAGCGGGAGGGAAGTCACAGATACGCAGTATTTT. This encodes CSVEVRELSGREVTDTQYF.